This entry lists 13 T cell receptor beta chains sequenced from one sample in a study of regulatory T cells in long-lasting Graves disease. Described time point: newly diagnosed GD, antithyroid drugs for less than 3 months. Scientists built the TCR library using RNA that was extracted from PBMCs. Sequencing libraries for TCR beta were prepared with iRepertoire HTBI primers and Arm-PCR of CDR3 regions. TCRdb recomputed calls from the multiplex PCR reads with MiXCR, one row per CDR3 protein. Here the sample spans 350,000 to 450,000 distinct CDR3 sequences, 16% being singletons. These data were also reused for a study on T cells in Graves' hyperthyroidism and ophthalmopathy.

The sequences come from peripheral blood mononuclear cells (PBMCs), collected at new diagnosis, from a patient treated with antithyroid drugs. The receptors come from a man aged 40-49 years with Graves disease.

DNA of the CDR3: TGTGCCAGCAGAGCCTTAGGGCGGGGGGTGCTATACAATGAGCAGTTCTTC. It specifies CASRALGRGVLYNEQFF. The chain uses TRBV12-3 or TRBV12-4 and TRBJ2-1, with TRBD2 matching 8 bases. V shed 6 bases, J shed 4 bases, and the junction held 14 bases outside the gene matches. This CDR3 is 17 amino acids long.

Ten or more counts support this clonotype. The CDR3 nucleotides are TGCGCCAGCAGCCCGGACCCGGGACAGGGGGCTAGCGAGCAGTACTTC. This sequence encodes CASSPDPGQGASEQYF. The gene calls are TRBV5-1 and TRBJ2-7; TRBD1 matches 12 bases. J lost 6 bases, V lost 4 bases, and 11 bases had no gene match. Germline assignment: CDR1 SGHRS and CDR2 YFSETQ. The CDR3 has 16 amino acids.

This clonotype was counted many times. V usage is TRBV6-1 and J usage is TRBJ2-7; no definite D call. From germline, CDR1 is MNHNS and CDR2 SASEGT. The CDR3 spans 13 residues. The ends were cut back, 5 bases at V and 5 bases at J, with 13 bases in the middle. CDR3 sequence reads: CASSTSLDNEQYF. In DNA form, the CDR3 reads TGTGCCAGCAGTACATCTCTAGACAACGAGCAGTACTTC.

Remarks on this clonotype: A much bigger clone sits one base away, suggesting this may be a read error. The J gene is TRBJ2-4, the V gene TRBV5-6, with 8 positions matching TRBD1. CDR1 is SGHDT, CDR2 YYEEEE, per germline. This CDR3 is 16 amino acids long. The CDR3 loop reads CASSFRGQGQYNERFF. CDR3 sequence (DNA): TGTGCCAGCAGCTTCAGGGGGCAAGGGCAATACAATGAGCGGTTCTTC.

At least ten counts were recorded for this clonotype. The chain carries TRBV20-1 and TRBJ2-1; possibly TRBD1 for D (5 bases). This CDR3 region has 17 residues. Per the germline V gene, CDR1 is DFQATT and CDR2 is SNEGSKA (reference sequence). Trimming stripped 1 base from V and 0 bases from J, with 16 bases between. The CDR3: CSARASQGVSSYNEQFF. CDR3 DNA: TGCAGTGCTAGAGCGAGCCAGGGTGTAAGCTCCTACAATGAGCAGTTCTTC.

In this sample, this clonotype turned up many times. The chain employs TRBV11-2 and TRBJ1-2; maybe TRBD1 (5 bases). Germline V gives CDR1 SGHAT, CDR2 FQNNGV. The V gene lost 9 bases and the J gene lost 6 bases, with 23 bases spanning the gap. The CDR3 loop spans 15 amino acids. The DNA for the CDR3 is TGTGCCAGTTCCGCAAGTCGTGGGGCGCAGGATGGCTACACCTTC. Translation: CASSASRGAQDGYTF.

In the case of this clonotype: A much larger clone sits a single nucleotide away, making a read error possible. The conserved closing phenylalanine or tryptophan is absent in this CDR3, likely reflecting a read error. The rearrangement joins TRBV6-1 to TRBJ2-1; D call uncertain. The CDR3 loop spans 11 amino acids. Germline V gene sequence: CDR1 MNHNS, CDR2 SASEGT. The V gene lost 3 bases and the J gene lost 13 bases, with 10 bases spanning the gap. The CDR3 DNA is TGTGCCAGCAGTGAGGTGCAAGCCCAGTTCTTG. Translated: CASSEVQAQFL.

At least ten counts were recorded for this clonotype. The chain recombines TRBV18 with TRBJ2-5, with D possibly being TRBD1 (5 bases). The germline gives CDR1 KGHSH, CDR2 LQKENI. V gave up 1 base and J gave up 4 bases, with 7 bases separating them. CDR3 length equals 13 residues. The CDR3 nucleotides read TGTGCCAGCTCACCACGGCAGGGAGAGACCCAGTACTTC. Translation: CASSPRQGETQYF.

In its sample, this clonotype was seen many times. The V call is TRBV5-4, the J call TRBJ2-3; 12 bases line up with TRBD2. The V segment lost 2 bases and the J segment 2 bases; nucleotides outside the gene matches: 3. Germline CDR1 SGHNT, CDR2 YYREEE (reference sequence). This CDR3 spans 16 amino acids. CDR3 DNA sequence: TGTGCCAGCAGCTTACTAGCGGGGGGCTACACAGATACGCAGTATTTT. As protein: CASSLLAGGYTDTQYF.

Regarding this clonotype: An end of the junction does not agree with germline; a read error may underlie this. This chain joins TRBV16 and TRBJ2-2; D perhaps matches TRBD2 (5 bases). The CDR3 has 14 residues. The germline CDR1 and CDR2 sequences are KGHSY and FQNENV. CDR3 protein: CASSQSGKPGKLFF. Written as DNA, the CDR3 is TGTGCCAGCAGCCAATCGGGGAAACCCGGGAAGCTGTTTTTT.

In its sample, this clonotype was seen many times. This rearrangement joins TRBV7-8 to TRBJ1-2, with a possible D match to TRBD1 (5 bases). V lost 3 bases and J lost 6, with 5 bases in between. This CDR3 region has 11 residues. The germline V gene encodes CDR1 SGHVS and CDR2 FQNEAQ. The chain's CDR3 is CASSLGDGYTF. The CDR3 DNA is TGTGCCAGCAGCTTGGGGGATGGCTACACCTTC.

This clonotype was detected many times. The gene calls are TRBV11-2 and TRBJ2-7, with D possibly matching TRBD1 (6 bases). The CDR3 length is 15 residues. The V end lost 2 bases, the J end lost 4 bases, and 15 bases lay between the germline ends. The germline CDR1 and CDR2 sequences are SGHAT and FQNNGV. The CDR3 nucleotides read TGTGCCAGCAGCTTATCTCCGGGACACCAATACGAGCAGTACTTC. Translation: CASSLSPGHQYEQYF.

Many counts were recorded for this clonotype. This chain uses TRBV5-4 with TRBJ2-5; no firm D call. The V end was cut by 1 base, the J end by 7 bases, with 11 bases between. The CDR3 extends over 13 amino acids. Looked up from germline, CDR1 is SGHNT and CDR2 is YYREEE (reference sequence). The CDR3 spells CASSLTAQRTQYF. CDR3 DNA: TGTGCCAGCAGCTTGACGGCCCAGCGGACCCAGTACTTC.